This passage covers 22 T cell receptor beta chains from one sample sequenced in a study of Tregs in tolerant kidney transplant recipients. The assay was immunoSEQ multiplex PCR, and TCRdb's table has in-frame clones only and misses some. The data contain approximately 90,000 clones, roughly 92% of them singletons. Sequencing input: CD8+ T cells from blood. These receptors came from a human donor in good health.

The chain is built from TRBV14 and TRBJ1-5; D is possibly TRBD1 (5 bases). V was clipped by 10 bases and J by 3 bases, with 16 bases between them. The CDR3 loop spans 14 amino acids. CDR1 and CDR2 from the germline V gene are SGHDN and FVKESK. The CDR3 bases are TGTGCCACTGCGGCGGGGGTCGTCAATCAGCCCCAGCATTTT. It specifies CATAAGVVNQPQHF.

The J gene is TRBJ1-5, the V gene TRBV4-1; D gene unclear. The CDR3 spans 13 residues. Germline V lookup: CDR1 MGHRA, CDR2 YSYEKL. The V end lost 0 bases, the J end lost 6 bases, and 6 bases lay between the germline ends. This CDR3 reads CASSQDLGQPQHF. The CDR3 nucleotides read TGCGCCAGCAGCCAAGATCTCGGTCAGCCCCAGCATTTT.

V gene TRBV10-2 combines with J gene TRBJ2-1, with D unclear. Germline CDR1 and CDR2: WSHSY and SAAADI. The V and J ends lost 6 bases and 2 bases respectively, with 11 bases between them. The CDR3 consists of 14 residues. As DNA, the CDR3 is TGCGCCAGCAGCCCAGTTACCCCCTACAATGAGCAGTTCTTC. It is translated as CASSPVTPYNEQFF.

The chain employs TRBV7-6 and TRBJ2-1; D possibly corresponds to TRBD1 (5 bases). Trimming pared 0 bases from V and 10 bases from J, leaving 13 bases between. This CDR3 is built from 14 residues. Germline CDR1 and CDR2: SGHVS and FNYEAQ. CDR3 sequence: CASSLASRGREQFF. In DNA, the CDR3 is TGTGCCAGCAGCTTAGCGTCTAGGGGCAGGGAGCAGTTCTTC.

This clone was observed a handful of times. This chain uses TRBV19 with TRBJ2-2; D possibly uses TRBD1 or TRBD2 (5 bases each). Germline values: CDR1 LNHDA, CDR2 SQIVND (reference sequence). This CDR3 contains 15 residues. V lost 7 bases and J lost 0, with 12 bases in between. The CDR3 sequence: CASTNWGTNTGELFF. The DNA for the CDR3 is TGTGCCAGTACCAACTGGGGGACGAACACCGGGGAGCTGTTTTTT.

This clone appeared a single time. The chain combines TRBV7-9 with TRBJ1-2; D not certain. CDR3 size: 14 residues. Germline V gives CDR1 SEHNR, CDR2 FQNEAQ (reference sequence). V shed 5 bases and J shed 4 bases, with 14 bases lying between them. CDR3 in amino acids: CASSDLIVSYGYTF. Here the CDR3 DNA reads TGTGCCAGCAGCGACCTAATCGTCTCCTATGGCTACACCTTC.

V usage is TRBV7-7 and J usage is TRBJ2-1; a weak D match, TRBD2 (5 bases). Trimming pared 1 base from V and 1 base from J, leaving 20 bases between. This CDR3 is 19 amino acids long. Germline values: CDR1 SSHAT, CDR2 FNYEAQ (reference sequence). Here the CDR3 reads CASSLGVSWGGESYNEQFF. The CDR3 DNA is TGTGCCAGCAGCTTAGGTGTTAGCTGGGGTGGGGAGTCCTACAATGAGCAGTTCTTC.

This chain connects TRBV9 to TRBJ2-1; 7 nucleotides line up with TRBD1. From germline, CDR1 is SGDLS and CDR2 YYNGEE. The J segment lost 7 bases and the V segment lost 0 bases, leaving 10 bases of the junction unmatched. CDR3 length equals 16 residues. DNA of the CDR3: TGTGCCAGCAGCGTAGATGGGGTCCCCAGGGGGAATGAGCAGTTCTTC. It yields the protein CASSVDGVPRGNEQFF.

The chain combines TRBV14 with TRBJ2-7; D is unclear. The germline CDR1 and CDR2 sequences are SGHDN and FVKESK. The CDR3 has 14 amino acids. Trimming removed 1 base at V and 3 bases at J, with 10 bases between. CDR3 region: CASSQVLGYYEQYF. CDR3 in DNA: TGTGCCAGCAGCCAAGTGTTGGGATACTACGAGCAGTACTTC.

The chain combines TRBV23-1 with TRBJ2-3; 7 nucleotides line up with TRBD1. TRBV23-1 is marked as an open reading frame, function uncertain. This CDR3 contains 18 residues. The V gene end was trimmed by 0 bases and the J gene end by 0 bases; junction bases not matched to a gene: 9. CDR3 residues: CASSQSAPTGASTDTQYF. As DNA, the CDR3 is TGCGCCAGCAGTCAATCGGCCCCCACAGGGGCTAGCACAGATACGCAGTATTTT.

The rearrangement links TRBV14 to TRBJ1-2, with D unclear. This CDR3 comprises 15 residues. The germline gives CDR1 SGHDN, CDR2 FVKESK. V was cut by 0 bases and J by 4 bases, with 12 bases left in between. The CDR3 region has the DNA TGTGCCAGCAGCCAAGATCGCCGAGGCCGCTATGGCTACACCTTC. It encodes CASSQDRRGRYGYTF.

This clone was counted a single time. V usage is TRBV29-1 and J usage is TRBJ1-1; D gene unclear. Germline CDR1 SQVTM, CDR2 ANQGSEA. This CDR3 region has 12 residues. Trimming took off 3 bases at V and 6 bases at J, with 11 bases between the two ends. CDR3 nucleotide sequence: TGCAGCGTTGAGTTGGGAAGCGCTGAAGCTTTCTTT. Translated: CSVELGSAEAFF.

The J gene is TRBJ2-1, the V gene TRBV14, with 8 nucleotides matching TRBD1. CDR1 is SGHDN and CDR2 is FVKESK in the germline V gene. The CDR3 contains 16 residues. The ends lost 0 bases at V and 9 bases at J; junction bases unmatched: 10. The CDR3 is CASSQEVGQASGEQFF. The CDR3 DNA reads as TGTGCCAGCAGCCAAGAAGTGGGACAGGCGTCAGGTGAGCAGTTCTTC.

The V gene is TRBV2, the J gene TRBJ2-3; TRBD2 aligns across 8 bases. V was pared by 6 bases and J by 2 bases, with 10 bases of the junction left unmatched. The length of the CDR3 is 16 residues. Germline V gene lookup returns CDR1 SNHLY and CDR2 FYNNEI. CDR3 sequence reads: CASSPGLAGITDTQYF. Written as DNA, the CDR3 is TGTGCCAGCAGCCCGGGGCTAGCGGGCATCACAGATACGCAGTATTTT.

The CDR3 reads CASSYIAGASFYGYTF. The CDR3, as DNA: TGTGCCAGCAGTTATATAGCAGGGGCCTCCTTTTATGGCTACACCTTC. This sequence joins TRBV6-5 and TRBJ1-2, with D perhaps TRBD1 (6 bases). The length of the CDR3 is 16 residues. V dropped 3 bases and J dropped 5 bases, with 19 bases sitting between them. CDR1 MNHEY and CDR2 SVGAGI come from the germline V gene.

This clone was seen once. The V and J genes are TRBV10-2 and TRBJ2-1; D gene uncertain. This CDR3 contains 13 residues. In germline, CDR1 is WSHSY, CDR2 SAAADI. V was trimmed by 8 bases and J by 0 bases, leaving 8 bases between them. The chain's CDR3 is CASGSASYNEQFF. The CDR3 bases are TGCGCCAGCGGCAGCGCCTCCTACAATGAGCAGTTCTTC.

The sample holds one count of this clone. The chain has TRBV7-6 and TRBJ2-3; TRBD2 aligns across 10 bases. Unmatched junction bases numbered 2, after V lost 0 bases and J lost 2 bases. This CDR3 is 16 amino acids long. The V gene's germline CDR1 is SGHVS and CDR2 FNYEAQ. The CDR3 DNA reads as TGTGCCAGCAGCTTAGCTCTAGCGGGAGCCACAGATACGCAGTATTTT. Its translation: CASSLALAGATDTQYF.

The chain combines TRBV9 with TRBJ2-1, with D uncertain. This CDR3 has 15 amino acids. Trimming took off 3 bases at V and 0 bases at J, with 10 bases between the two ends. Germline V gene data show CDR1 as SGDLS and CDR2 as YYNGEE. CDR3 nucleotides: TGTGCCAGCAGCGATTCCCAGAGCTCCTACAATGAGCAGTTCTTC. It encodes CASSDSQSSYNEQFF.

J is TRBJ2-1 and V is TRBV27; a possible D gene is TRBD2 (6 bases). Trimming took 3 bases from V and 3 from J, leaving 12 bases between them. This CDR3 region has 15 residues. Germline CDR1 reads MNHEY; CDR2 reads SMNVEV (reference sequence). The CDR3 bases are TGTGCCAGCAGTTTCTATAGCGGATTCTACAATGAGCAGTTCTTC. Protein: CASSFYSGFYNEQFF.

The V and J genes are TRBV15 and TRBJ2-3, with 13 positions matching TRBD2. This CDR3 has 16 residues. Losses at the gene ends were 1 base for V and 7 bases for J; bases not matched to a gene: 5. CDR1 is LNHNV, CDR2 YYDKDF, per germline (reference sequence). Here the CDR3 DNA reads TGTGCCACCAGCAGAGGCGGGACTAGCGGGGTTTATACGCAGTATTTT. Its protein is CATSRGGTSGVYTQYF.

The V and J genes are TRBV10-3 and TRBJ1-5; 8 bases fit TRBD1. The CDR3 spans 14 residues. Unmatched junction bases numbered 5, after V lost 5 bases and J lost 5 bases. The germline CDR1 and CDR2 sequences are ENHRY and SYGVKD. The CDR3 sequence is CAISKTGEDQPQHF. The CDR3 coding sequence is TGTGCCATCAGTAAGACAGGGGAGGATCAGCCCCAGCATTTT.

The chain links TRBV6-5 to TRBJ1-4; D remains ambiguous. V lost 7 bases and J lost 8, with 20 bases in between. The germline CDR1 and CDR2 sequences are MNHEY and SVGAGI. The CDR3 is made up of 15 amino acids. The CDR3 DNA sequence: TGTGCCAGCACCCCCCTACCGGGAGCCCGGGAAAAACTGTTTTTT. This codes for CASTPLPGAREKLFF.